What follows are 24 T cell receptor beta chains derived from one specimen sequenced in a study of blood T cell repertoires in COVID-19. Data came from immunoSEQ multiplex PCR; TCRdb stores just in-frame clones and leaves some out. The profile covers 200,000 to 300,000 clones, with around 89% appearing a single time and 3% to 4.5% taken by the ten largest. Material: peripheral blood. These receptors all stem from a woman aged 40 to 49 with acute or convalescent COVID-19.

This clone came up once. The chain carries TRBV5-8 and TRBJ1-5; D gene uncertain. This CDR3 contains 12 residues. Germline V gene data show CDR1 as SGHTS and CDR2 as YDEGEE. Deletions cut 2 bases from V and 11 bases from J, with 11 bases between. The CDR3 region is CASSFGTRAQHF. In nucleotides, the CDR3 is TGTGCCAGCAGCTTCGGCACCCGGGCCCAGCATTTT.

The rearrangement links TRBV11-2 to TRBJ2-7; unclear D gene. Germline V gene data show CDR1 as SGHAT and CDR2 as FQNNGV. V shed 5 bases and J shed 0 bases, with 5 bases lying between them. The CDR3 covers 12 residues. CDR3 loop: CASSLISYEQYV. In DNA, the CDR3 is TGTGCCAGCAGCCTTATCTCCTACGAGCAGTACGTC.

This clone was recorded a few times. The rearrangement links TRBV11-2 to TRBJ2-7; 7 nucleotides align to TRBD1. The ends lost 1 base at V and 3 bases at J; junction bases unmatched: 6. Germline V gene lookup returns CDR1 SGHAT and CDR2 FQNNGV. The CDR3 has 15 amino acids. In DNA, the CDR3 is TGTGCCAGCAGCTTAGTAACAGGGGAAGTCTACGAGCAGTACGTC. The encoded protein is CASSLVTGEVYEQYV.

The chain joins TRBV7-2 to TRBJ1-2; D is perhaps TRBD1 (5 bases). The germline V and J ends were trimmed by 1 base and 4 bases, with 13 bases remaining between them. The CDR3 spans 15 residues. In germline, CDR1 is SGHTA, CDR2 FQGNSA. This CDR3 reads CASSLEGGVGYGYTF. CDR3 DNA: TGTGCCAGCAGCTTAGAGGGAGGGGTGGGCTATGGCTACACCTTC.

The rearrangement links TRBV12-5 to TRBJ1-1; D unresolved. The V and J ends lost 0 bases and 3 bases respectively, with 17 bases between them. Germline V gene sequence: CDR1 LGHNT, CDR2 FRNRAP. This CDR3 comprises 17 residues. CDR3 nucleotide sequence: TGTGCTAGTGGTTTGGTATTGAGGAGAAACTGGGACACTGAAGCTTTCTTT. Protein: CASGLVLRRNWDTEAFF.

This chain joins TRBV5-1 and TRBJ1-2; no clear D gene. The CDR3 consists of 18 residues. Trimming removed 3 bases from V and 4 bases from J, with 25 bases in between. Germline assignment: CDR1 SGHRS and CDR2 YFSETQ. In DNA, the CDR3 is TGCGCCAGCAGCTGGAAGCCCCGACCTACCACCGGGAGCTATGGCTACACCTTC. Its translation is CASSWKPRPTTGSYGYTF.

The CDR3 coding sequence is TGTGCCAGCAGTTCCCGACAGGGGGGCAATAGAGAGACCCAGTACTTC. The encoded protein is CASSSRQGGNRETQYF. The chain recombines TRBV5-4 with TRBJ2-5; TRBD1 aligns across 9 bases. J gave up 4 bases and V 5 bases, and 12 bases lay outside the gene matches. Looked up from germline, CDR1 is SGHNT and CDR2 is YYREEE (reference sequence). This CDR3 region has 16 residues.

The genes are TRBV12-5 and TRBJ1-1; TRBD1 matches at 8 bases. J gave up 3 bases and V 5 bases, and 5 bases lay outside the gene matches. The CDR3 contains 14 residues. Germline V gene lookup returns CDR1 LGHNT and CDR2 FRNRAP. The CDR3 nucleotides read TGTGCTAGTGGTCCCCGGACAGGGCACACTGAAGCTTTCTTT. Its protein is CASGPRTGHTEAFF.

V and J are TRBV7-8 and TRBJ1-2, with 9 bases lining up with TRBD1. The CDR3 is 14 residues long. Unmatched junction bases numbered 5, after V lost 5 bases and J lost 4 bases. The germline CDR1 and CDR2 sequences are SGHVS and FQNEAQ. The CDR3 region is CASSPRDRAYGYTF. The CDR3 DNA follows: TGTGCCAGCAGCCCTCGGGACAGGGCCTATGGCTACACCTTC.

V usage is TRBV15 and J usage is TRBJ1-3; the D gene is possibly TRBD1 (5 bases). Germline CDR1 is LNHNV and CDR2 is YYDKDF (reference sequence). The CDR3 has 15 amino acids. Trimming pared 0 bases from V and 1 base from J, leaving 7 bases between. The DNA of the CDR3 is TGTGCCACCAGCAGAGAGGCAGGGTCTGGAAACACCATATATTTT. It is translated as CATSREAGSGNTIYF.

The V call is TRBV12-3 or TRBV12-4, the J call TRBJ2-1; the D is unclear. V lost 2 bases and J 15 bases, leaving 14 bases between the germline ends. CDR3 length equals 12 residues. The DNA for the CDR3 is TGTGCCAGCAGTTTAAGTCCAGGAATCCCGTTCTTC. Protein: CASSLSPGIPFF.

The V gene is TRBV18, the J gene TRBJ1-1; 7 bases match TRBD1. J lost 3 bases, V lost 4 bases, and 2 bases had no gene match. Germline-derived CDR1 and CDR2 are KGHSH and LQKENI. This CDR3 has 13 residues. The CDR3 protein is CASSQGTDTEAFF. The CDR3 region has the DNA TGTGCCAGCTCACAAGGGACAGACACTGAAGCTTTCTTT.

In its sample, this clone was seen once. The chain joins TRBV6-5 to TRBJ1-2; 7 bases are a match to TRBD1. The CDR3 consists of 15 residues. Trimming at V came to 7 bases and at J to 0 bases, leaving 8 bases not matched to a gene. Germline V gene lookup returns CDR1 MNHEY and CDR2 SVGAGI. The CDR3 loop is CASKLATGTNYGYTF. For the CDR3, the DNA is TGTGCCAGCAAACTGGCGACAGGGACTAACTATGGCTACACCTTC.

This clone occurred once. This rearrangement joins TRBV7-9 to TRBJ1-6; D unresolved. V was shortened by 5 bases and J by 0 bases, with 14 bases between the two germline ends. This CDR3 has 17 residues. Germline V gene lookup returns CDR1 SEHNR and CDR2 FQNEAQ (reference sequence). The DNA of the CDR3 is TGTGCCAGCAGCCTTAGTTCGGGGAGCTCCTATAATTCACCCCTCCACTTT. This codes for CASSLSSGSSYNSPLHF.

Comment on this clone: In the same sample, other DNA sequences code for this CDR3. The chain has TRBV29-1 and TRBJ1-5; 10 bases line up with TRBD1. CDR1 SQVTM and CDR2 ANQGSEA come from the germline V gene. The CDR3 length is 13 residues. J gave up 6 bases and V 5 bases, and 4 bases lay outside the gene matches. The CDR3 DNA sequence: TGCAGCGTTAGGACAGGGGGAGGTCAGCCCCAGCATTTT. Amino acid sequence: CSVRTGGGQPQHF.

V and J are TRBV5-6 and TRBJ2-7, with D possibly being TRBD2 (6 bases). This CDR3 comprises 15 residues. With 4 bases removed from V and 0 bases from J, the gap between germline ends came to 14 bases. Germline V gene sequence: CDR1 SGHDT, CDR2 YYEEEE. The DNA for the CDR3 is TGTGCCAGCAGCGCCCCGGGACTGCCCTCCTACGAGCAGTACGTC. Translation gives CASSAPGLPSYEQYV.

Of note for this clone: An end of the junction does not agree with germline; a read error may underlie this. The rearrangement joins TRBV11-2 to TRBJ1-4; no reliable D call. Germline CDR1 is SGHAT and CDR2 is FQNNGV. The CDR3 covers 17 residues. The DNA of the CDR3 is TGTGCCAGCAGCTTAGCTCAGACACCCCGCCCCGAAGAAAGACTGTTTTTT. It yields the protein CASSLAQTPRPEERLFF.

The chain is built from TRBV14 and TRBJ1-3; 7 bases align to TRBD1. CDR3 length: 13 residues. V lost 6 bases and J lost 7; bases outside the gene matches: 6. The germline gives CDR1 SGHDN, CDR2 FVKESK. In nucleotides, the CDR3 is TGTGCCAGCAGTCGACAGGGAACGAACACCATATATTTT. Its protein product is CASSRQGTNTIYF.

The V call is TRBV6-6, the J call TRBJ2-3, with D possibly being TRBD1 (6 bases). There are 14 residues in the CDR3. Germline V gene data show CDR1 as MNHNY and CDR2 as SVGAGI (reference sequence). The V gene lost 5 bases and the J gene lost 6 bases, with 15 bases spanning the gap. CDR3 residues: CASSDRDTGDTQYF. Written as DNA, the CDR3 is TGTGCCAGCAGTGACCGGGACACTGGGGATACGCAGTATTTT.

DNA of the CDR3: TGTGCCAGCAGCTTAGGGCGAGGTGGAAACACCATATATTTT. It encodes CASSLGRGGNTIYF. The chain carries TRBV11-2 and TRBJ1-3; D is undetermined. The CDR3 sequence is 14 residues long. The germline V and J ends were trimmed by 1 base and 3 bases, with 7 bases remaining between them. Germline V gives CDR1 SGHAT, CDR2 FQNNGV.

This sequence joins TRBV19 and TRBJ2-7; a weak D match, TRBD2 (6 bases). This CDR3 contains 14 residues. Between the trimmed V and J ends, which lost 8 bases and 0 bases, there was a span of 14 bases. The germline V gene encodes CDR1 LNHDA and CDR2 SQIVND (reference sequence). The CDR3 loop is CASPQGGNSYEQYV. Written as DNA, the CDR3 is TGTGCCAGTCCCCAAGGCGGGAACTCCTACGAGCAGTACGTC.

CDR3 in DNA: TGTGCCAGCCAACGGACAGACATTTTGTATGGCTACACCTTC. Residues: CASQRTDILYGYTF. This chain joins TRBV5-8 and TRBJ1-2; TRBD1 might be the D (6 bases). The V gene's germline CDR1 is SGHTS and CDR2 YDEGEE. The CDR3 is made up of 14 amino acids. The germline V and J ends were trimmed by 7 bases and 5 bases, with 18 bases remaining between them.

The CDR3, as DNA: TGTGCCAGCAGCCCCCAGACTAGCGGGTTATCCAATGAGCAGTTCTTC. This gives the protein CASSPQTSGLSNEQFF. The chain couples TRBV7-2 to TRBJ2-1, with 10 bases lining up with TRBD2. Losses at the gene ends were 5 bases for V and 6 bases for J; bases not matched to a gene: 10. The V gene's germline CDR1 is SGHTA and CDR2 FQGNSA. The CDR3 runs to 16 residues. The complete variable domain, with remaining parts taken from reference TRBV7-2 and TRBJ2-1, reads GAGVSQSPSNKVTEKGKDVELRCDPISGHTALYWYRQSLGQGLEFLIYFQGNSAPDKSGLPSDRFSAERTGGSVSTLTIQRTQQEDSAVYLCASSPQTSGLSNEQFFGPGTRLTVL.

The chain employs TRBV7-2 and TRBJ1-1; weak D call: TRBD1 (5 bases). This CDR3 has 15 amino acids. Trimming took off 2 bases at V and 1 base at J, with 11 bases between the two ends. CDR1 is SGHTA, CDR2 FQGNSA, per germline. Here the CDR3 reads CASSLLRGQNTEAFF. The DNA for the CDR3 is TGTGCCAGCAGCTTACTCCGCGGACAGAACACTGAAGCTTTCTTT.